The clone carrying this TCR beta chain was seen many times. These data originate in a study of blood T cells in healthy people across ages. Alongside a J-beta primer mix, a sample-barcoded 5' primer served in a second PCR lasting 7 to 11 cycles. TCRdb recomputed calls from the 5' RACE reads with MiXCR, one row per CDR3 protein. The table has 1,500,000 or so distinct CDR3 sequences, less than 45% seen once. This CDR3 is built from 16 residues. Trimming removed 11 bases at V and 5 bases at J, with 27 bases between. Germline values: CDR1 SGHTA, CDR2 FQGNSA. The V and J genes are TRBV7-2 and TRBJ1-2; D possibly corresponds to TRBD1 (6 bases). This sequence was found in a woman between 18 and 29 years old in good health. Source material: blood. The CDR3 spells CASRGVTQGILYGYTF. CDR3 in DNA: TGTGCCTCCCGCGGGGTTACCCAGGGGATCCTTTATGGCTACACCTTC.